This T cell receptor beta chain was sequenced in a study of cytomegalovirus exposure and HLA in healthy donors. Study as a whole: HLA-typed donors were the source of tens of millions of unique TCRs held in an early data release.

The study ran its PCR with 60 Vbeta and 13 Jbeta primers. Data came from immunoSEQ multiplex PCR; TCRdb stores just in-frame clones and leaves some out. The sample lists about 150,000 clones, just under 80% occurring once. J gave up 7 bases and V 5 bases, and 7 bases lay outside the gene matches. This CDR3 spans 13 amino acids. Germline V gene lookup returns CDR1 MNHEY and CDR2 SVGAGI. This clone has only a few counts. The sequenced sample consisted of PBMCs. The source of this sequence is a male donor in good health and CMV-seronegative. The gene calls are TRBV6-5 and TRBJ2-7, with 8 bases identical to TRBD1. CDR3: CASSGGTGYEQYF. The CDR3 nucleotides are TGTGCCAGCAGTGGCGGGACAGGCTATGAGCAGTACTTC.